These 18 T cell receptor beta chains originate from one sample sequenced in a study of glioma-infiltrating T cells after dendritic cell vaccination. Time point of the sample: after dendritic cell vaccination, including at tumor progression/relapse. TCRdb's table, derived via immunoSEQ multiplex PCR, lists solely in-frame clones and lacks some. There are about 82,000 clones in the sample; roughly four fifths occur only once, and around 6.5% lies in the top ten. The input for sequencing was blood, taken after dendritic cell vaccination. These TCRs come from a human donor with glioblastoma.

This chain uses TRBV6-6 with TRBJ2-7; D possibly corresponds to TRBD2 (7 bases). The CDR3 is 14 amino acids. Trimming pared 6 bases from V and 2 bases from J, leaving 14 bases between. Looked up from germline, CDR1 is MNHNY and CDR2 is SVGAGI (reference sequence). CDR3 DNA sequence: TGTGCCAGCAGATTAGGGGGGGGGACCTACGAGCAGTACTTC. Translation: CASRLGGGTYEQYF.

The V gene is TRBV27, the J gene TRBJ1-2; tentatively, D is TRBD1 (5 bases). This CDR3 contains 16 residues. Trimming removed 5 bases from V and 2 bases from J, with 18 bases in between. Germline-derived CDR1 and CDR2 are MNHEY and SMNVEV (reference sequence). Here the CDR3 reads CASSHDSGTYNYGYTF. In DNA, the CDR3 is TGTGCCAGCAGTCATGATTCCGGGACTTACAACTATGGCTACACCTTC.

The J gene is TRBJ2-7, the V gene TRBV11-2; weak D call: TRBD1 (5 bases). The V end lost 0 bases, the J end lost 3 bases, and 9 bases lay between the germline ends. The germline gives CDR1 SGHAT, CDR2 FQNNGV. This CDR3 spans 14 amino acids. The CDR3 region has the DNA TGTGCCAGCAGCTTAGATCGACAGATCTACGAGCAGTACTTC. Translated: CASSLDRQIYEQYF.

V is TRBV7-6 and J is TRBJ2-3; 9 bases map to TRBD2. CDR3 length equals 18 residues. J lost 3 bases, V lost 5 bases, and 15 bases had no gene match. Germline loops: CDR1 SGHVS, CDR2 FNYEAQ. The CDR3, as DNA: TGTGCCAGCAGCCCCGCCCCCCGACTAGCGGAGGGGACAGATACGCAGTATTTT. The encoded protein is CASSPAPRLAEGTDTQYF.

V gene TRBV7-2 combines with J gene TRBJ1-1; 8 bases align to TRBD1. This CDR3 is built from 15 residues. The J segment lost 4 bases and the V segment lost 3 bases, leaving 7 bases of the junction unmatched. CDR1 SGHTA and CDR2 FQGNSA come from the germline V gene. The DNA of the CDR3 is TGTGCCAGCAGCTTGAGGACAGGGATCCCCACTGAAGCTTTCTTT. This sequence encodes CASSLRTGIPTEAFF.

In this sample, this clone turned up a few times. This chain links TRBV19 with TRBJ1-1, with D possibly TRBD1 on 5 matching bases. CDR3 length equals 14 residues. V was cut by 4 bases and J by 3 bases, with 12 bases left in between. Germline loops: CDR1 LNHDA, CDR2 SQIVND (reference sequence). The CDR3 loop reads CASSTIRGDTEAFF. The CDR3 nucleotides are TGTGCCAGTAGTACAATCCGGGGGGACACTGAAGCTTTCTTT.

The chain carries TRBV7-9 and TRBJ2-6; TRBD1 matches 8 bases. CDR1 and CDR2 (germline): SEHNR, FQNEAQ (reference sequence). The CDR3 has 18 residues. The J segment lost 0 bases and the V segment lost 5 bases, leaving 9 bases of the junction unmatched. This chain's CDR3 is CASSPWGTGSSGANVLTF. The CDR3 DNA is TGTGCCAGCAGCCCCTGGGGGACAGGAAGCTCTGGGGCCAACGTCCTGACTTTC.

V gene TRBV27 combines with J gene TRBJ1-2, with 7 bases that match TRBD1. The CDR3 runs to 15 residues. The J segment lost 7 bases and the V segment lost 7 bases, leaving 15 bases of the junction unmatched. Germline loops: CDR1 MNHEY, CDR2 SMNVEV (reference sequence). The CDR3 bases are TGTGCCAGCACCGTAAGGGGGCGAATCCCTCTTGGCTACACCTTC. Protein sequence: CASTVRGRIPLGYTF.

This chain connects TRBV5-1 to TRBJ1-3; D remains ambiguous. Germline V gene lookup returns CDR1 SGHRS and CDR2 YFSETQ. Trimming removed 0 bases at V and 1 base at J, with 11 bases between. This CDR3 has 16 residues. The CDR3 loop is CASSLGPTSSGNTIYF. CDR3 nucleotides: TGCGCCAGCAGCTTGGGACCGACTTCATCTGGAAACACCATATATTTT.

CDR3 sequence reads: CASSPGGSETQYF. The CDR3 DNA sequence: TGCGCCAGCAGCCCAGGGGGGTCGGAGACCCAGTACTTC. The chain links TRBV4-3 to TRBJ2-5, with D tentatively TRBD1 (7 bases). Germline values: CDR1 LGHNA, CDR2 YSLEER. The CDR3 has 13 residues. V shed 4 bases and J shed 5 bases, with 11 bases lying between them.

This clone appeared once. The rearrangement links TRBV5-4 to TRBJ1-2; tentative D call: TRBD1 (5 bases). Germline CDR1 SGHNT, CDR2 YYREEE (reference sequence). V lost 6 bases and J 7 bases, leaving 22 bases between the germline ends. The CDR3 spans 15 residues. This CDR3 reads CASTQQAQIGGGYTF. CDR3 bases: TGTGCCAGCACCCAACAGGCCCAGATCGGGGGTGGCTACACCTTC.

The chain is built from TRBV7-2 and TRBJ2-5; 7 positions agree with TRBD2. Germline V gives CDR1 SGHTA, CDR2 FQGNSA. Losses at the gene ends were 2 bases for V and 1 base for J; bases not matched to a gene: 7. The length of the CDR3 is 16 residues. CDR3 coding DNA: TGTGCCAGCAGCTTAATGTCTAGCGGCTCCCAAGAGACCCAGTACTTC. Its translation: CASSLMSSGSQETQYF.

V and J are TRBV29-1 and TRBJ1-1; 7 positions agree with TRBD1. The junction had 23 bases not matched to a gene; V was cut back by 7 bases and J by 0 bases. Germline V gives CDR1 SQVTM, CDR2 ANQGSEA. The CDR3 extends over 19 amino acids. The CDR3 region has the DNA TGCAGCGCCGGACGGAGACAGGGTCAATTCCCTCTGATGAACACTGAAGCTTTCTTT. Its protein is CSAGRRQGQFPLMNTEAFF.

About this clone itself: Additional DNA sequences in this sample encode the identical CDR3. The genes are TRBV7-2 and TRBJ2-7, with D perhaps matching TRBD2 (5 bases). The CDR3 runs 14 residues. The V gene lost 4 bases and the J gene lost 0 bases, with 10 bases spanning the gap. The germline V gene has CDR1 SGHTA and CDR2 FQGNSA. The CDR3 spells CASSSPDSSYEQYF. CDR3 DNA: TGTGCCAGCAGCTCCCCGGACTCCTCCTACGAGCAGTACTTC.

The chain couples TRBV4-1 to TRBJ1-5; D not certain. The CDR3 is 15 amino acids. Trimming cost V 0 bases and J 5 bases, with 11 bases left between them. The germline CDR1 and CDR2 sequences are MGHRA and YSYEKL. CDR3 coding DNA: TGCGCCAGCAGCCAAGATCACGAGGGATATCAGCCCCAGCATTTT. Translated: CASSQDHEGYQPQHF.

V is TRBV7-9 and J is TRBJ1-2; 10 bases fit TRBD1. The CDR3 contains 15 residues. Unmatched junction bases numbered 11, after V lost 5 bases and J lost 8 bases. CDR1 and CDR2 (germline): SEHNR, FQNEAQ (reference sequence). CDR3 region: CASSTGQGGTDGYTF. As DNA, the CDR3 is TGTGCCAGCAGCACCGGACAGGGGGGGACCGACGGCTACACCTTC.

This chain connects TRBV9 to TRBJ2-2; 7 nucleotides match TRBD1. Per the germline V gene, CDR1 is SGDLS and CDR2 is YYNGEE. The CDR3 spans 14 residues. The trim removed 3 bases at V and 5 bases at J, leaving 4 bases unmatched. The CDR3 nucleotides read TGTGCCAGCAGCGCCCAGACAGGGACCGGGGAGCTGTTTTTT. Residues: CASSAQTGTGELFF. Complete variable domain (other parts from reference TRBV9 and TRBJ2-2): DSGVTQTPKHLITATGQRVTLRCSPRSGDLSVYWYQQSLDQGLQFLIQYYNGEERAKGNILERFSAQQFPDLHSELNLSSLELGDSALYFCASSAQTGTGELFFGEGSRLTVL.

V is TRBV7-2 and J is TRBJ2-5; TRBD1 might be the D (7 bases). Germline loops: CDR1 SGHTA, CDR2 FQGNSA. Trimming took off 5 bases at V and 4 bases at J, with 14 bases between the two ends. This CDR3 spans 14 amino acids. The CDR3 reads CASSGTVGGETQYF. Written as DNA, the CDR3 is TGTGCCAGCAGCGGGACAGTCGGGGGAGAGACCCAGTACTTC. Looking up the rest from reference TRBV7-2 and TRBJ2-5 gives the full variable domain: GAGVSQSPSNKVTEKGKDVELRCDPISGHTALYWYRQSLGQGLEFLIYFQGNSAPDKSGLPSDRFSAERTGGSVSTLTIQRTQQEDSAVYLCASSGTVGGETQYFGPGTRLLVL.